A single T cell receptor beta chain is shown here with its context. Its antigen is unknown. The protocol was immunoSEQ multiplex PCR, while the TCRdb copy is restricted to in-frame clones and leaves out a portion. This table holds around 35,000 clones, approximately 80% found once. Patients who had autoimmune disease history or got systemic immunosuppression were left out. This sample is drawn from a study of OX40 agonist ivuxolimab in advanced cancers. The study, taken as a whole, reports: The CD4+ and CD8+ T cells in the blood had expanded clonally by week 6 at 0.1 to 3.0 mg/kg. The average count of expanded clones was higher among CD8+ T cells than among CD4+.

Trimming left V 1 base short and J 0 bases short, with 10 bases between. CDR1 is SGHVS, CDR2 FQNEAQ, per germline. The CDR3 runs to 16 residues. The chain has TRBV7-8 and TRBJ1-5; D gene uncertain. The TCR comes from an adult with an advanced solid tumor such as melanoma, head and neck, liver or kidney cancer. The specimen comprised CD4+ or CD8+ T cells sorted from blood, sampled in a trial of the OX40 agonist ivuxolimab. Here the CDR3 DNA reads TGTGCCAGCAGCTTAGTCCGCTCCAATAGCAATCAGCCCCAGCATTTT. Its translation is CASSLVRSNSNQPQHF.